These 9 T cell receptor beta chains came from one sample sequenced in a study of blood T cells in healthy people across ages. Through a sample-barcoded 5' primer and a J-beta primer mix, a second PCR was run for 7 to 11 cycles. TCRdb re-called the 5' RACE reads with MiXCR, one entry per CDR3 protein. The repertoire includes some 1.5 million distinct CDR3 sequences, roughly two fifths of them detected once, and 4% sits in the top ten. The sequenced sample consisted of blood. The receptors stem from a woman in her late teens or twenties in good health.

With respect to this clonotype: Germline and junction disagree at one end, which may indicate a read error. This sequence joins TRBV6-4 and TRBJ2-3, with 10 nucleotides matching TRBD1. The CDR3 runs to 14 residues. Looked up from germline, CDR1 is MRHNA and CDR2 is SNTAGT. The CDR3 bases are TGTGCCAGCCAGGACAGGGGGAGCACAGGTACGCAGTATTTT. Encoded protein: CASQDRGSTGTQYF.

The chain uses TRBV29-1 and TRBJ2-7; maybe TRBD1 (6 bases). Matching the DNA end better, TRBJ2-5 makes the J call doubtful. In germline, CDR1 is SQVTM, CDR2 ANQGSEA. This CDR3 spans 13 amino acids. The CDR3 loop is CSGHPQGKETQYF. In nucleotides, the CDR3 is TGCAGCGGTCACCCCCAGGGGAAAGAGACCCAGTACTTC.

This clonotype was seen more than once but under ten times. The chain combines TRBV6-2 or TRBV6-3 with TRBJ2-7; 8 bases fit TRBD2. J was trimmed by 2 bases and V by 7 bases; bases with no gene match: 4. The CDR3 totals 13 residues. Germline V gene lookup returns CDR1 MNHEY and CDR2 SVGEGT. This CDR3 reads CASISGDAYEQYF. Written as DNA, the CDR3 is TGTGCCAGCATTAGCGGGGATGCCTACGAGCAGTACTTC.

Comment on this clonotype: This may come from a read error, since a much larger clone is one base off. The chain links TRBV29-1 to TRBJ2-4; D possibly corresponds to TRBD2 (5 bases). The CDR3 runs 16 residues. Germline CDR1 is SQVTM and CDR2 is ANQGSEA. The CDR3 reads CRGDGSGIIAKNIQYF. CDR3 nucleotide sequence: TGCAGGGGTGATGGCAGCGGTATCATAGCCAAAAACATTCAGTACTTC.

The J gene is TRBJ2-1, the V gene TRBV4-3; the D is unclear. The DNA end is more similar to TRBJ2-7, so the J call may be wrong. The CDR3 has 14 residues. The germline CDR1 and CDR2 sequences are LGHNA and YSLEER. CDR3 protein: CASSPKSSYNEQYF. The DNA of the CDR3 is TGCGCCAGCAGCCCCAAGAGCTCCTACAATGAGCAGTACTTC.

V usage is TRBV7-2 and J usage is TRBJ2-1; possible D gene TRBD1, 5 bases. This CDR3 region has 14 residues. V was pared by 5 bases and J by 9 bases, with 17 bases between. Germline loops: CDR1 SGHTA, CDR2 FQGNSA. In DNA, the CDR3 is TGTGCCAGCAGCCGTGCGAGTGGGGCCGTTGAGCAGTTCTTC. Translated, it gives CASSRASGAVEQFF. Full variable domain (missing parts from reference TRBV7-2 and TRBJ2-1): GAGVSQSPSNKVTEKGKDVELRCDPISGHTALYWYRQSLGQGLEFLIYFQGNSAPDKSGLPSDRFSAERTGGSVSTLTIQRTQQEDSAVYLCASSRASGAVEQFFGPGTRLTVL.

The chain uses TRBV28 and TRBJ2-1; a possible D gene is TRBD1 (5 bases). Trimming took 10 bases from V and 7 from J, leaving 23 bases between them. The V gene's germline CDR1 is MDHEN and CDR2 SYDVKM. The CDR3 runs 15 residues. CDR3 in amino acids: CANRLRNRVLNEQFF. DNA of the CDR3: TGTGCCAACAGGTTACGTAATAGGGTTTTGAATGAGCAGTTCTTC.

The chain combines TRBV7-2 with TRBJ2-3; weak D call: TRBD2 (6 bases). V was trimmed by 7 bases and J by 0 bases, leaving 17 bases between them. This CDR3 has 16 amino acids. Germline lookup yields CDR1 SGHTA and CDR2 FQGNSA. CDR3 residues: CASTLWRGGSTDTQYF. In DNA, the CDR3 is TGTGCCAGCACCCTGTGGCGGGGAGGTAGCACAGATACGCAGTATTTT.

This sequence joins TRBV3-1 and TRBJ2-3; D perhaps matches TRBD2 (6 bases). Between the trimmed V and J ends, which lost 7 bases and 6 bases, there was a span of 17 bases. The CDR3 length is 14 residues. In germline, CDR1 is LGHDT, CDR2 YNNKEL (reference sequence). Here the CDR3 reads CASNLGAGSDTQYF. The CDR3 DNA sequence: TGTGCCAGCAACCTTGGGGCGGGGAGCGATACGCAGTATTTT.